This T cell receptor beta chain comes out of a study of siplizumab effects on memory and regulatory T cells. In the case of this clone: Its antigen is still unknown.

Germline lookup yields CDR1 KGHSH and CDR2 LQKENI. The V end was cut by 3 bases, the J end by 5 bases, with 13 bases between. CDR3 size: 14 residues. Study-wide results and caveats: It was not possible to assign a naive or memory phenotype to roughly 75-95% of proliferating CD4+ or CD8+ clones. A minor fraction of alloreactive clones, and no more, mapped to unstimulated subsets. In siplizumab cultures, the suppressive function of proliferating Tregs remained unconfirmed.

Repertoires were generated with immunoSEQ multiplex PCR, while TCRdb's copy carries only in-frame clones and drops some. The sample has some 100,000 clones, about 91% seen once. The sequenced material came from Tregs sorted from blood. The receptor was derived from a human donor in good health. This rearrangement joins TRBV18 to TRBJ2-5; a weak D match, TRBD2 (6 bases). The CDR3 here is CASSPPSGRETQYF. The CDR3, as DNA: TGTGCCAGCTCACCTCCGAGTGGGAGGGAGACCCAGTACTTC.